This T cell receptor beta chain comes out of a study of blood T cell repertoires in COVID-19 (dated by TCRdb to 2019 to 2021). Some background on the complete study: Samples covering the acute and convalescent phases of COVID-19 were provided by collaborators in the United States, Italy and Spain. The material from the prospective study consisted of cDNA or gDNA derived from T cells, B-cell-depleted T cells, or PBMCs. Deeply sampled blood TCRbeta repertoires from subjects exposed to, actively infected with, or recovered from COVID-19 were included in the dataset. The repertoires were made available in a free public database intended to serve as a resource for research on the immune response to SARS-CoV-2. Samples came from the ongoing ImmuneRACE study (first 160 participants) plus 1,254 subjects from 6 global collaborators. Sample metadata almost always included a de-identified subject ID, COVID-19 status, age in years and sex. HLA class I and class II types, where available, came from metadata supplied by the sample provider rather than from assay-based typing.

The CDR3 measures 15 amino acids from cysteine to phenylalanine. Only the CDR3 DNA is retained, 45 bases long and in frame from the first base. CDR1 is given as SGHDT and CDR2 as YYEEEE, both from the germline V gene. From V the trimming removes 4 bases and from J it removes 4 bases, while the gene matches leave 10 bases of the junction unaccounted for. In the prospective study, participants were about 18 to 100 years old, resided in under 30 geographic areas of the United States, and were enrolled through a virtual design. In the prospective study, cohorts were assigned on the basis of participant-reported clinical history obtained from a screening survey and a study questionnaire. In the prospective study, whole blood, serum and a nasopharyngeal or oropharyngeal swab were collected from each participant by mobile phlebotomists. Over a roughly two-month period, participants in the prospective study had the option of providing additional blood draws and questionnaires. Before DNA extraction, blood samples from the prospective study were shipped at room temperature or frozen.

In regard to this clone: Its antigen is unknown. No quality values exist for individual bases; no much larger clone is one base distant.

The immunoSEQ Assay, a bias-controlled multiplex PCR, was used to amplify TCRbeta CDR3 regions from genomic DNA. As for how the authors treated the data: The number of nucleated cells in each sample was estimated by amplification of reference gene primers within the assay. To quantify the absolute abundance of each unique TCRbeta CDR3 rearrangement, sequence reads were collapsed and filtered. For each sample, productive Simpson clonality was calculated as the square root of Simpson's diversity index across productive rearrangements. TCRdb holds this immuneACCESS table with in-frame rearrangements only. Some clones are missing; in checked studies, unresolved V genes explain under half, and the rest has no known cause. Clonal size and the V and J genes are those of that table, whereas D and trimming came from the DNA. Present in this sample are around 340,000 clones, approximately 86% of which were seen just once. The ten largest clones add up to approximately 4.4% of the sample.

Results the study describes overall, beyond this receptor: The amount of clinical and demographic metadata varied by source and participant and was provided uncurated.

The TCR was taken from a woman aged 35 to 49 with acute COVID-19. Here the chain combines TRBV5-6 and TRBJ1-2; 7 middle bases align to TRBD1. Sequencing was carried out using PBMCs or T cells enriched from blood (not recorded which). The CDR3 is CASSRTGQLGYGYTF. In nucleotides, the sequence is TGTGCCAGCAGCCGCACGGGACAGCTAGGCTATGGCTACACCTTC. With all but the CDR3 taken from the reference TRBV5-6 and TRBJ1-2 genes, the full variable domain is: DAGVTQSPTHLIKTRGQQVTLRCSPKSGHDTVSWYQQALGQGPQFIFQYYEEEERQRGNFPDRFSGHQFPNYSSELNVNALLLGDSALYLCASSRTGQLGYGYTFGSGTRLTVV.